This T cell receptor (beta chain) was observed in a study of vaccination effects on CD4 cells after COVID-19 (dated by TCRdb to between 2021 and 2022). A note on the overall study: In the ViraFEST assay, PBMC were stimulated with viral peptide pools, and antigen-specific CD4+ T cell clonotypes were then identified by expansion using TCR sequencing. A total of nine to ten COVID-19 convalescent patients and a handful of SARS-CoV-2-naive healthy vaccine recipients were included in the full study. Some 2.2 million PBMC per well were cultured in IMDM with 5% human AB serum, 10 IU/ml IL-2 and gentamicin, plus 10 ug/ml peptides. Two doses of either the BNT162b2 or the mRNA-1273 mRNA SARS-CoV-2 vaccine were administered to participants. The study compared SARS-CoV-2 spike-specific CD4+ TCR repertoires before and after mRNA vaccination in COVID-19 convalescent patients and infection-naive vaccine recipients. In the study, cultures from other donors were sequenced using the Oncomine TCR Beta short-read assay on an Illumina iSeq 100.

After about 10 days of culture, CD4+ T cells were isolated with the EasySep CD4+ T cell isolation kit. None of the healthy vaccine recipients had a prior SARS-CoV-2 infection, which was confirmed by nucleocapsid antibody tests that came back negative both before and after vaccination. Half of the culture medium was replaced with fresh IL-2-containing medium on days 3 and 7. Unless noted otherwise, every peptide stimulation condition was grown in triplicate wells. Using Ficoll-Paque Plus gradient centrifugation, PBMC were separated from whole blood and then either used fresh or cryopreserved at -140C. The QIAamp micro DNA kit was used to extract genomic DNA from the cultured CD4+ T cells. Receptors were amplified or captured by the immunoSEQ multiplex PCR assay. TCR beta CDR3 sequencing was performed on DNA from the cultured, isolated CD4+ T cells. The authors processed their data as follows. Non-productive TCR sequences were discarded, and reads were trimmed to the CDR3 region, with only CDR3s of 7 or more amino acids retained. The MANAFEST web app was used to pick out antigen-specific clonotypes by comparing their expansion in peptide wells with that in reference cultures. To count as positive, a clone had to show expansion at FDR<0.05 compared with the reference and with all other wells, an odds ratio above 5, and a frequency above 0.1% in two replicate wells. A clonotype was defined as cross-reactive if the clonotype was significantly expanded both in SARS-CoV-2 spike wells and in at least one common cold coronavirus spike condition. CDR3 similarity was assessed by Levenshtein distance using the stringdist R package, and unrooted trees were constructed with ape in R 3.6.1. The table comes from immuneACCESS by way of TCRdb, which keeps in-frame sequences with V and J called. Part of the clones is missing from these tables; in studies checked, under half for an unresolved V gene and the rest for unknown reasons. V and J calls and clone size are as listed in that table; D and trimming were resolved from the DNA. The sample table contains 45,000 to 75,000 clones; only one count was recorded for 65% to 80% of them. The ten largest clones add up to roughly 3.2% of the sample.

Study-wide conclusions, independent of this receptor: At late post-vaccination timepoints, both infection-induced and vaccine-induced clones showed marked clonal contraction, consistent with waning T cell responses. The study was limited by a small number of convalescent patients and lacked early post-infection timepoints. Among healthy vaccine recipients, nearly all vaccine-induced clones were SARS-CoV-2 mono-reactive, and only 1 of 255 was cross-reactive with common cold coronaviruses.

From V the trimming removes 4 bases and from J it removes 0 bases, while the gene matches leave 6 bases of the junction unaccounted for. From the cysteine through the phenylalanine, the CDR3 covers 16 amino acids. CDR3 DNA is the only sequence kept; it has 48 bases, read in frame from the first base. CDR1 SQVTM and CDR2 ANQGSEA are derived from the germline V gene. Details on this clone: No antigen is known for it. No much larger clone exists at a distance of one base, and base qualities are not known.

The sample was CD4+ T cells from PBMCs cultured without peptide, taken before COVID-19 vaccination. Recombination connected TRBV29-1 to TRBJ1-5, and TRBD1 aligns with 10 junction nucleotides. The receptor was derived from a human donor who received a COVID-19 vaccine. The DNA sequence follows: TGCAGCGTTGGTGGGACAGGGGACTATAGCAATCAGCCCCAGCATTTT. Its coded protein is CSVGGTGDYSNQPQHF.